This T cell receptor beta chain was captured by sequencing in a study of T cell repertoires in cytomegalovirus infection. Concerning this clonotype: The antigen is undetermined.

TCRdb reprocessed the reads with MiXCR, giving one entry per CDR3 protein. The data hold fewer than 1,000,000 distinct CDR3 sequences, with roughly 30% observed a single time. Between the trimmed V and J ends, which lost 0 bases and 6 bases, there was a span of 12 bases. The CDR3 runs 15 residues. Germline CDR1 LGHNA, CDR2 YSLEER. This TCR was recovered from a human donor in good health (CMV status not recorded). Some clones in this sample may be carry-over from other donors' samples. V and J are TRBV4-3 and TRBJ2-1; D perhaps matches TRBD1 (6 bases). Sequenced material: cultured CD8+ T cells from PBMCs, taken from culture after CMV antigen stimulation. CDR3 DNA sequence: TGCGCCAGCAGCCAAGATAGGATAGGGGGCAATGAGCAGTTCTTC. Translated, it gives CASSQDRIGGNEQFF.